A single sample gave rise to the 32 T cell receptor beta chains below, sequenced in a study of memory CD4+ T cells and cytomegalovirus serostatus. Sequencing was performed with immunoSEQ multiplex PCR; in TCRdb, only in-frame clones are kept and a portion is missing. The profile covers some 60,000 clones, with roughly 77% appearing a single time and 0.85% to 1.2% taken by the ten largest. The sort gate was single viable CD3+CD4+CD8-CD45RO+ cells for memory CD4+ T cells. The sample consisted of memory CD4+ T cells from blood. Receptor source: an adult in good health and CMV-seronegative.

CDR3 region: CATHPGGGTRRFSYNEQFF. CDR3 DNA: TGTGCCACCCATCCCGGGGGCGGGACCAGGAGGTTCTCCTACAATGAGCAGTTCTTC. This rearrangement joins TRBV15 to TRBJ2-1; D possibly matches TRBD1 or TRBD2 (6 bases each). Germline CDR1 LNHNV, CDR2 YYDKDF (reference sequence). The length of the CDR3 is 19 residues. The V end lost 8 bases, the J end lost 0 bases, and 26 bases lay between the germline ends. Combining the CDR3 with reference TRBV15 and TRBJ2-1 gives the whole variable domain DAMVIQNPRYQVTQFGKPVTLSCSQTLNHNVMYWYQQKSSQAPKLLFHYYDKDFNNEADTPDNFQSRRPNTSFCFLDIRSPGLGDTAMYLCATHPGGGTRRFSYNEQFFGPGTRLTVL.

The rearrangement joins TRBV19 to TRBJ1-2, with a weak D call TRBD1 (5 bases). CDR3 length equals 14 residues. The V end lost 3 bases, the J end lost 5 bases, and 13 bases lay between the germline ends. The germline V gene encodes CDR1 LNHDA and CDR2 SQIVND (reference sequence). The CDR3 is CASSIGAGGYGYTF. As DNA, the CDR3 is TGTGCCAGTAGTATCGGGGCAGGAGGTTATGGCTACACCTTC.

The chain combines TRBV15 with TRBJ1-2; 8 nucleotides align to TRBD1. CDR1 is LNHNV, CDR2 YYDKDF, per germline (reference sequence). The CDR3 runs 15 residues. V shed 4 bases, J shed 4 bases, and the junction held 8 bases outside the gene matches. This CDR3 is CATSITGGPPYGYTF. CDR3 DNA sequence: TGTGCCACCAGCATCACAGGGGGACCTCCCTATGGCTACACCTTC.

The CDR3 is CASSRRQREKLFF. The CDR3 nucleotides read TGTGCCAGCAGCCGGAGACAACGGGAAAAACTGTTTTTT. The J gene is TRBJ1-4, the V gene TRBV27; no clear D. The CDR3 is 13 amino acids. V lost 6 bases and J 8 bases, leaving 13 bases between the germline ends. Looked up from germline, CDR1 is MNHEY and CDR2 is SMNVEV (reference sequence).

The CDR3 coding sequence is TGTGCAAGTCGCTGCAAAATCGATGAGCAGTTCTTC. Protein: CASRCKIDEQFF. The chain combines TRBV12-2 with TRBJ2-1. TRBV12-2 is classified as a pseudogene. The CDR3 loop spans 12 amino acids.

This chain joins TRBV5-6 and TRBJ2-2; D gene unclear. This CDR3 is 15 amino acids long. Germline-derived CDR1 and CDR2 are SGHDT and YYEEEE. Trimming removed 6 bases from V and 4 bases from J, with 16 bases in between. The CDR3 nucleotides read TGTGCCAGCACCTATCTGAGCAGTTTCACCGGGGAGCTGTTTTTT. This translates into CASTYLSSFTGELFF.

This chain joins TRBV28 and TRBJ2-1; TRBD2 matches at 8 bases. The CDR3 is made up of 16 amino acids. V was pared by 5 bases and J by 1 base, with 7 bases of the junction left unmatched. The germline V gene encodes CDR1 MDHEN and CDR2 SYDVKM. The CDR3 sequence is CASSPSGGGSYNEQFF. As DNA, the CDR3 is TGTGCCAGCAGTCCCAGCGGGGGCGGATCCTACAATGAGCAGTTCTTC.

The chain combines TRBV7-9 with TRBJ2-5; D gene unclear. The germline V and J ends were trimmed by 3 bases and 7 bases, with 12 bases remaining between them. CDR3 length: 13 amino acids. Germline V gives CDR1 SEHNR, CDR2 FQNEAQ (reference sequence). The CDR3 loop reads CASSLPGRGTQYF. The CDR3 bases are TGTGCCAGCAGCTTGCCAGGCCGAGGGACCCAGTACTTC.

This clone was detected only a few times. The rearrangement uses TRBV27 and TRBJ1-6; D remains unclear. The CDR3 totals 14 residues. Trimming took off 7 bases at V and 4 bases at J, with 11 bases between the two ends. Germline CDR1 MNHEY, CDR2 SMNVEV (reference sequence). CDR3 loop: CASNIQGYNSPLHF. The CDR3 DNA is TGTGCCAGCAACATTCAAGGGTATAATTCACCCCTCCACTTT.

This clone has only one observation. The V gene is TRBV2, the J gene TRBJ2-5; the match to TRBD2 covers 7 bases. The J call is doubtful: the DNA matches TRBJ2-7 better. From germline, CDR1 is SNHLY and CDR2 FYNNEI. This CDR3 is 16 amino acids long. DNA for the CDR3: TGTGCCAGCACTAGCGGACCGCCCCCAAGCTCCTACGAGCAGTACTTC. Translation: CASTSGPPPSSYEQYF.

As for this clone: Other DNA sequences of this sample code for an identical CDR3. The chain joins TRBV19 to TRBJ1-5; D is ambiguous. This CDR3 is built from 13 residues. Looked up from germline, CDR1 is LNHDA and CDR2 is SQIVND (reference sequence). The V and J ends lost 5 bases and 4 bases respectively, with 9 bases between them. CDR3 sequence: CASSSAGNQPQHF. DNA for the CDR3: TGTGCCAGTAGTTCGGCGGGAAATCAGCCCCAGCATTTT.

The CDR3 spells CASSPRLAGVSVQFF. The CDR3, as DNA: TGTGCCAGCAGCCCTAGACTAGCGGGAGTGAGTGTGCAGTTCTTC. The genes are TRBV7-2 and TRBJ2-1; 12 bases map to TRBD2. This CDR3 contains 15 residues. After removal of 5 bases from V and 12 bases from J, the junction contained 11 bases not matched to a gene. Germline assignment: CDR1 SGHTA and CDR2 FQGNSA.

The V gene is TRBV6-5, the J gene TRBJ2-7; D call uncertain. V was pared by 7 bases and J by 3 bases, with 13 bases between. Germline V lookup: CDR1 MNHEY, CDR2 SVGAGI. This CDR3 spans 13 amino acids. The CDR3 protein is CASTRGESYEQYF. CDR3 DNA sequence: TGTGCCAGCACCCGAGGAGAGAGCTACGAGCAGTACTTC.

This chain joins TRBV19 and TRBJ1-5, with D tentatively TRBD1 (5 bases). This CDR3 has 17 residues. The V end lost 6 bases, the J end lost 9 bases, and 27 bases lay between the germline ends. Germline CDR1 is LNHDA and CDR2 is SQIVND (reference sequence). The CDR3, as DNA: TGTGCCAGTAGACGGGACGGAGTGGGGGGGATGAATTTGCCCCAGCATTTT. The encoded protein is CASRRDGVGGMNLPQHF.

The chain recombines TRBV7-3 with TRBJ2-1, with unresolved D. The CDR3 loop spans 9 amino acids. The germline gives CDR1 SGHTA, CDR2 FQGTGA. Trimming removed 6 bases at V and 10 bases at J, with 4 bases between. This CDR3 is CASSAEQFF. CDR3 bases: TGTGCCAGCAGTGCAGAGCAGTTCTTC.

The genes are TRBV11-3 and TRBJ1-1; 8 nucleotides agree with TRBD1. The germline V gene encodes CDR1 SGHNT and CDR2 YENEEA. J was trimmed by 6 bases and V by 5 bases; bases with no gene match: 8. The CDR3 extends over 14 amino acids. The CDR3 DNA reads TGTGCCAGCAGCCTTACAGGGGGAAATGCTGAAGCTTTCTTT. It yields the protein CASSLTGGNAEAFF.

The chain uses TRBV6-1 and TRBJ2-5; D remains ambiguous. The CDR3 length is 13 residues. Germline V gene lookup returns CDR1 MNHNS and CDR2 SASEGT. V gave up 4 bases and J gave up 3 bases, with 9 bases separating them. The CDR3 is CASSGGFEETQYF. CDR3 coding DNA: TGTGCCAGCAGTGGTGGCTTCGAAGAGACCCAGTACTTC.

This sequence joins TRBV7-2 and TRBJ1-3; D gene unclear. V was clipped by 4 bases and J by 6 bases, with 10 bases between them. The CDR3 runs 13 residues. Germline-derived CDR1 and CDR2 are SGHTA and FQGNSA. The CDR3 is CASSSGPENTIYF. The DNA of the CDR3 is TGTGCCAGCAGCTCCGGACCGGAAAACACCATATATTTT.

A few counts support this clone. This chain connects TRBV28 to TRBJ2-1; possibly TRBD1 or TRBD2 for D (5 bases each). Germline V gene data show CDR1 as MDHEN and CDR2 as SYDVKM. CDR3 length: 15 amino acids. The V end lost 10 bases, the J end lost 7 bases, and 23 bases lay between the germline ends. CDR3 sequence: CATVPPGTSRNEQFF. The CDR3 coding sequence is TGTGCCACCGTGCCCCCCGGGACGAGCAGAAATGAGCAGTTCTTC. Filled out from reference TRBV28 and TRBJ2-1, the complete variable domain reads DVKVTQSSRYLVKRTGEKVFLECVQDMDHENMFWYRQDPGLGLRLIYFSYDVKMKEKGDIPEGYSVSREKKERFSLILESASTNQTSMYLCATVPPGTSRNEQFFGPGTRLTVL.

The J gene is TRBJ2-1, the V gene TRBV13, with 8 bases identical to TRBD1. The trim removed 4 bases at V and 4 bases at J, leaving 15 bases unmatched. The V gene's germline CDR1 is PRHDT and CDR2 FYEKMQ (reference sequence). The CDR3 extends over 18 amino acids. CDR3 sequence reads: CASSSTLLQGGEYNEQFF. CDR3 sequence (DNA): TGTGCCAGCAGCTCAACACTCCTACAGGGGGGAGAGTACAATGAGCAGTTCTTC.

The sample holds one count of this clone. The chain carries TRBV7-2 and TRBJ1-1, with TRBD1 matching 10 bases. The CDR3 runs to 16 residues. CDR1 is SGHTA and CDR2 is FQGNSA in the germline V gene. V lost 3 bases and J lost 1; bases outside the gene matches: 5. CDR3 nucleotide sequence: TGTGCCAGCAGCTTGGGACAGGGGATTGGGAACACTGAAGCTTTCTTT. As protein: CASSLGQGIGNTEAFF.

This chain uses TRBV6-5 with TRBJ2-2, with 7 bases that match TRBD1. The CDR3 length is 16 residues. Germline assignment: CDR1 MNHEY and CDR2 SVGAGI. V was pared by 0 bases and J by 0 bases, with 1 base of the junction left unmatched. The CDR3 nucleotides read TGTGCCAGCAGTTACTCCGGGACAGCGAACACCGGGGAGCTGTTTTTT. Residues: CASSYSGTANTGELFF.

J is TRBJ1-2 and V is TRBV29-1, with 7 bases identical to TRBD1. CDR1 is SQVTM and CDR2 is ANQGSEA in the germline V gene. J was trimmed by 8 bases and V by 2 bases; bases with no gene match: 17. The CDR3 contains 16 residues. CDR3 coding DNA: TGCAGCGTTGAACCGCGGGGGAGGACAGGACCGTGGGGCTACACCTTC. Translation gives CSVEPRGRTGPWGYTF.

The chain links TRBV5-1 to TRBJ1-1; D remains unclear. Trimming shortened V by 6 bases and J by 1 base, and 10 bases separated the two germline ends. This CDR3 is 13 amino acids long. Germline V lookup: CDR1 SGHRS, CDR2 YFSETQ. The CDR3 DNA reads TGCGCCAGCACAAGCCGAACGAACACTGAAGCTTTCTTT. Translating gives CASTSRTNTEAFF.

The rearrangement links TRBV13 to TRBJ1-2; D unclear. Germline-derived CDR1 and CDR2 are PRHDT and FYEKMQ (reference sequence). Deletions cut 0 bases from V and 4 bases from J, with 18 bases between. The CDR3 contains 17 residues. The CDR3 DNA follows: TGTGCCAGCAGCTTAGGCCGTTCGTACATTTCTGGCTATGGCTACACCTTC. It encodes CASSLGRSYISGYGYTF.

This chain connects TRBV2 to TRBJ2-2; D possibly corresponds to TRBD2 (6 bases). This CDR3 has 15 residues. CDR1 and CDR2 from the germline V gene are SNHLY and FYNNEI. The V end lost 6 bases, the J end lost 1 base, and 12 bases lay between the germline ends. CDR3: CASSNRDLNTGELFF. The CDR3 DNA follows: TGTGCCAGCAGCAACCGGGACTTGAACACCGGGGAGCTGTTTTTT. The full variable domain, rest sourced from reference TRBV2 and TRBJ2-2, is EPEVTQTPSHQVTQMGQEVILRCVPISNHLYFYWYRQILGQKVEFLVSFYNNEISEKSEIFDDQFSVERPDGSNFTLKIRSTKLEDSAMYFCASSNRDLNTGELFFGEGSRLTVL.

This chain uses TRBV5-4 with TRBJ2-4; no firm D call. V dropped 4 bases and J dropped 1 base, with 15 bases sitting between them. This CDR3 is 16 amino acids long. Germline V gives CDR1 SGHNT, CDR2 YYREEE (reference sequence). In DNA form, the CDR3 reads TGTGCCAGCAGCGCCTCTGGCGGCCTGGCCAAAAACATTCAGTACTTC. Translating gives CASSASGGLAKNIQYF.

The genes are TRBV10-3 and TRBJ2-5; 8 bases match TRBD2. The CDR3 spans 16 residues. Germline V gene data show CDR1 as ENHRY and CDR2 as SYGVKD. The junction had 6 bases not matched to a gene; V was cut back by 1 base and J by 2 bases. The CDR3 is CAISELSGSKQETQYF. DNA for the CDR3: TGTGCCATCAGTGAGTTAAGCGGGAGCAAACAAGAGACCCAGTACTTC.

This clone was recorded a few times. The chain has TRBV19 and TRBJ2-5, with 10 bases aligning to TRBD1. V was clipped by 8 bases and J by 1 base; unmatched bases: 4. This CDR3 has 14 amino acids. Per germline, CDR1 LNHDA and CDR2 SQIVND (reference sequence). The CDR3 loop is CASSDRGGQETQYF. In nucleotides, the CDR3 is TGTGCCAGTTCGGACAGGGGGGGCCAAGAGACCCAGTACTTC.

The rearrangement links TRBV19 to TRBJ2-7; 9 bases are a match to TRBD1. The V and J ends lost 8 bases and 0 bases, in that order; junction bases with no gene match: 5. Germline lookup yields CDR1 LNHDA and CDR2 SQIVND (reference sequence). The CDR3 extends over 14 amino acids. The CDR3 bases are TGTGCCAGTTCCCGGGACAGGGCCTCCTACGAGCAGTACTTC. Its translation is CASSRDRASYEQYF.

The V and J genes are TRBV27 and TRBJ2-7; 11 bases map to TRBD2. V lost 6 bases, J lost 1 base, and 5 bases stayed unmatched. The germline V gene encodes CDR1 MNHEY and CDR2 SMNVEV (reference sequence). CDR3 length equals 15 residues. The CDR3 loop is CASRPGLAGSYEQYF. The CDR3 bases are TGTGCCAGCAGACCCGGACTAGCGGGTTCCTACGAGCAGTACTTC.

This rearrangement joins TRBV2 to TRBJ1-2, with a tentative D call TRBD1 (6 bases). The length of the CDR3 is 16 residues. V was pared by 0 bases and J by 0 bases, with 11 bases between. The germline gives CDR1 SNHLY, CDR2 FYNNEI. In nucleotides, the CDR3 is TGTGCCAGCAGTGAAGCGGTAGGACAGTCTAACTATGGCTACACCTTC. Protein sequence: CASSEAVGQSNYGYTF.